This TCR beta chain emerged from a study of cytomegalovirus exposure and HLA in healthy donors. Repertoires were generated with immunoSEQ multiplex PCR, while TCRdb's copy carries only in-frame clones and drops some. The sample has 150,000 to 200,000 clones, less than 85% seen once. V gave up 10 bases and J gave up 4 bases, with 16 bases separating them. CDR3 size: 13 residues. CDR1 is ENHRY, CDR2 SYGVKD, per germline. This clonotype originated in a man between 18 and 35 years old in good health and CMV-seropositive. This sequence joins TRBV10-3 and TRBJ1-1, with unresolved D. The specimen was PBMCs. The CDR3: CATRLEGATEAFF. The CDR3 DNA sequence: TGTGCCACCAGACTTGAGGGCGCCACTGAAGCTTTCTTT.